This T cell receptor (beta chain) was sequenced in a study of T cell repertoires in cytomegalovirus infection. Study summary: Signatures in public TCR beta sequences pointed to both CMV infection and matching HLA type.

The CDR3 is 15 residues long. Germline V CDR1 and CDR2: MNHNS, SASEGT. Trimming took off 3 bases at V and 4 bases at J, with 13 bases between the two ends. TCRdb independently ran MiXCR on the reads; one entry per CDR3 protein. The data show 480,000 or so distinct CDR3 sequences, with approximately 10% seen just once and 10% held by the top ten. This clonotype has at least ten counts. The TCR originated in a human donor in good health (CMV status not recorded). Some clones in this sample may be carry-over from other donors' samples. The source material was PBMCs. The chain couples TRBV6-1 to TRBJ1-5; TRBD1 is a possible D gene (6 bases). The CDR3 DNA reads as TGTGCCAGCAGTGAGGGACAAACTACAAATCAGCCCCAGCATTTT. This sequence encodes CASSEGQTTNQPQHF.